The entry below describes one T cell receptor (beta chain). There is no known antigen for this receptor. No base quality values were provided; no much bigger clone lies one nucleotide off. Library preparation used the immunoSEQ multiplex PCR assay. For the multiplex PCR, a mixture combining 60 forward primers for TCR Vbeta segments and 13 reverse primers for TCR Jbeta segments was used. A multiplex PCR assay on genomic DNA amplified the CDR3 region of rearranged TCR beta genes. Amplified TCR beta libraries were sequenced as 87-base-pair reads on the Illumina HiSeq System. For the original study's pipeline: A later analysis tallied around 87 million unique TCR beta chains across the 666 repertoires, and approximately 12 million of those chains were shared by two or more donors. A nearest-neighbor algorithm error-corrected the raw reads and collapsed the reads into unique sequences, merging closely related sequences to remove PCR and sequencing errors. Alignment of CDR3 sequences to IMGT reference sequences was used to assign V, D and J gene segments. For a sequence to be retained, a match of at least six nucleotides to both a V gene segment and a J gene segment was required. Rearrangements were called productive when the CDR3 lacked stop codons and stayed in frame with V and J; all others were non-productive. Following IMGT convention, CDR3 was defined as the stretch from the second conserved V-encoded cysteine up to the conserved J-encoded phenylalanine. In an earlier analysis of roughly 610 of the donors, sequences lacking an unambiguous match to a single V gene segment were excluded. An earlier analysis of 550 to 650 of the donors classified V segments as functional when productive rearrangements were above 56.7% and as segregating when the standard deviation between donors was above 5%. A statistical classification framework was developed to diagnose cytomegalovirus status using the catalog of TCR beta chain sequences. V and J gene assignment, in a later analysis, came from comparing TCR nucleotide sequences with IMGT/GENE-DB human TR gene sequences. In a later analysis, CDR3 sequences and most-parsimonious VDJ recombination scenarios were assigned using the TCRdist pipeline. In a later analysis, every TCR beta chain was defined by the combination of its CDR3 amino acid sequence and its V-gene family, and reads without a unique V-gene family were dropped. As a way to deal with suspected cross-contamination and a sequencing artifact, a later analysis dropped 450 to 600 nucleotide sequences that were highly shared and had low generation probability. In a later analysis, a clonal expansion index for each public chain was calculated from normalized within-repertoire ranks of inferred template counts. Generation probabilities in a later analysis came from a VDJ recombination model fitted to out-of-frame rearrangements, and those results were checked against IGoR. Hypergeometric tests were used in a later analysis to score TCR-TCR, TCR-HLA and TCR-CMV co-occurrence, with a repertoire-size bias correction applied to the TCR pairs. A later analysis estimated false discovery rates by permuting HLA or CMV assignments 20 times. In a later analysis, co-occurring TCRs were grouped with DBSCAN, and TCRdist sequence similarity was added when clustering was performed within HLA-allele-positive subsets. Co-occurrence clustering excluded repertoires with fewer than 30,000 or more than 120,000 public chains, plus five with anomalous nucleotide sharing. This is the immuneACCESS table as TCRdb keeps it, with only in-frame sequences that have V and J called. A part of the clones is gone; compared with another copy, unresolved V genes explain less than half, and the rest is unexplained. That table furnishes V, J and clone size, whereas the DNA furnished D and trimming. The sample table contains about 98,000 clones; only one count was recorded for over 60% of them. Approximately 8.4% of the sample comes from the top ten.

The source of the sample is a study of cytomegalovirus exposure and HLA in healthy donors (dated by TCRdb to about 2017). About the full investigation: According to an earlier analysis of several hundred of the donors, 150 million to 200 million T cells yielded roughly 110 million unique TCR beta sequences and more than 250 Gb of sequence data. About 280 gigabases of sequencing data and 70 million to 100 million unique TCR sequences made up an early release that covered 640 HLA-typed donors. Of the 350 to 450 genotyped donors, approximately 80% were placed in the genetic ancestry cluster associated with self-reported Caucasian donors. The aim of the study was to test whether cataloging public T cell receptors could identify signatures of past pathogen exposure. The study profiled the T cell repertoires of around 700 subjects by immunosequencing and related them to cytomegalovirus serostatus. Along with the approximately 700-subject first cohort, a separate validation cohort of over a hundred different subjects was used. To predict cytomegalovirus infection status, the study combined high-throughput TCR immunosequencing, statistical association of individual TCRs with disease status, and machine learning. A later analysis re-examined previously published TCR beta repertoires from 500 to 700 donors and added high-resolution HLA genotyping to investigate patterns of TCR occurrence. The later analysis used no new phenotypic data to find candidate immune exposures, relying instead on TCR beta sequences and their occurrence across donors. In an earlier analysis of roughly 580 of the donors, high-throughput TCR beta sequencing was used to judge whether each TCR beta V gene segment behaved as functional or pseudogenic. Alongside the repertoire data, information on donor age, sex, ethnicity and CMV serostatus was compiled. Genome-wide SNP genotypes for about 65% of the 666 donors were used in a later genetic analysis, which treated that subset as a discovery cohort. All discovery cohort repertoires had been generated on a single sequencing platform. Class I and class II HLA loci were covered by the typing at four-digit resolution. The number of typed donors differed by locus: roughly 629-640 for A, B, C, DRB1 and DQB1; approximately 520 for DQA1; some 610 for DPA1; and 400 to 480 for DPB1. Because of strong linkage in the cohort, roughly five DR-DQ haplotypes were treated as single units for association and clustering. Among about 360 genotyped donors of the cohort, an average of approximately 250,000 unique TCR beta nucleotide sequences were sequenced per donor, 15% to 20% of them non-productive.

The investigation overall reported the following: In a later analysis, TCR association rates were found to vary across HLA loci, with the most associated TCRs seen for DRB1 alleles and the fewest for HLA-C alleles. V-gene and J-gene trimming of TCR beta chains was associated with a missense DCLRE1C variant in a later genetic analysis, and the association was replicated in an independent cohort. In a later analysis, HLA-associated TCR beta chains showed more clonal expansion and lower generation probabilities than non-associated chains that were equally common. The presence/absence analyses assumed that sequencing depth was roughly uniform across donors, and that assumption may not be true. In both the original and validation cohorts, the classifier was reported to diagnose cytomegalovirus status with high specificity and sensitivity. In vitro tests confirmed that a few of the cytomegalovirus-associated TCR beta chains recognize cytomegalovirus antigens. The authors suggested that the approach could potentially be extended to other disease states and immunological phenotypes. Most CMV-associated TCR beta chains appeared to be HLA-restricted in a later analysis, and the HLA associations seemed to be driven largely by CMV exposure. Linkage disequilibrium might explain the correlated functional status among segregating V segments, but an unknown experimental factor could not be ruled out. Only TCR beta chains were sequenced in this cohort, and the absence of alpha or paired-chain data limited detectable features. According to a later analysis, parvovirus B19, influenza, CMV and Epstein-Barr virus appeared linked to several top co-occurrence clusters. The study gave a list of under 200 TCR beta chains associated with cytomegalovirus. Because HLA typing was unavailable for some donors at each locus, only the typed subset was used in association tests. Most TCR sequences were observed very rarely across donors, whereas some public TCRs were present in many individuals. A later analysis associated roughly 17,000 TCR beta sequences with specific HLA alleles at a false discovery rate of 0.05. A further reported finding was that TCR beta sequences accurately predicted the HLA-A and HLA-B alleles for most subjects in the first cohort. Because counts were too low, seventeen rarely observed V segments, including chromosome 9 orphons, were left out of the earlier analysis of a few hundred of the donors. CMV serostatus was the only immune exposure information available for the cohort. Broadly in line with IMGT annotations, most TCR beta V segments showed up in productive rearrangements about 87% or about 30% of the time in an earlier analysis of roughly 590 of the donors. A later genetic analysis reported fewer N-insertions in productive TCRs among donors in an Asian-associated ancestry cluster than the roughly 700-donor mean. Strong co-occurrence of HLA alleles, especially DR and DQ, made assigning TCR associations to individual alleles difficult. A cluster of highly shared sequence variants was judged likely to be a technical artifact of the sequencing pipeline.

The cohort consisted of more than 650 healthy bone marrow donors. At the time of sampling, all cohort members were nominally healthy, though unrecorded immune exposures were likely present. Of the approximately 700 cohort members, 250 to 300 had positive CMV serostatus and fewer than 450 had negative CMV serostatus, and CMV serostatus was not recorded for the donor. Each donor provided a peripheral blood sample, and peripheral blood mononuclear cells were used for TCR beta sequencing. Genomic DNA was extracted from the blood cell samples with the Qiagen DNeasy Blood Extraction Kit. This clonotype originated in a human donor in good health. Sequenced input: PBMCs.

The nucleotides read TGTGCCAGTGGCCGCAGGGGTGGTGAAAAACTGTTTTTT. It translates as CASGRRGGEKLFF. Recombination linked TRBV19 to TRBJ1-4; possibly the D gene is TRBD1, per 6 matching bases. Reading from cysteine to phenylalanine, the CDR3 counts 13 amino acids. Only the CDR3 part of the read is kept: 39 bases, read in frame from the first base. At the junction V is shortened by 8 bases and J by 7 bases, with 14 bases in between. The germline V gene encodes CDR1 LNHDA and CDR2 SQIVND (reference sequence).